This T cell receptor (beta chain) was obtained from a study of beta chain features in type 1 diabetes. This CDR3 contains 16 residues. Per germline, CDR1 MGHDK and CDR2 SYGVNS. Trimming cost V 5 bases and J 1 base; bases outside gene matches: 10. The sequenced template was cDNA made from the entire isolated RNA. The repertoire was sequenced with immunoSEQ multiplex PCR; TCRdb's copy has only in-frame clones and lacks some. This sample has roughly 400,000 clones; roughly 13% occur once, and the top ten carry around 0.039%. This clone was observed a few times. The origin of this receptor is a man aged 25-45 years in good health. Material for sequencing was naive CD4+ T cells from blood. The rearrangement uses TRBV25-1 and TRBJ2-5, with 7 bases fitting TRBD1. The CDR3 spells CASSPYPGTVQETQYF. The CDR3 DNA is TGTGCCAGCAGTCCGTACCCCGGGACAGTCCAAGAGACCCAGTACTTC.